A selection of T cell receptor beta chains follows, all from one sample in a study of cytomegalovirus exposure and HLA in healthy donors. The table came from immunoSEQ multiplex PCR; TCRdb's copy has only in-frame clones and leaves some out. The sample lists some 80,000 clones, 65% to 85% seen once, with 2.5% to 4% in the top ten. Material for sequencing was PBMCs. Receptors were obtained from a man aged 45 to 65 in good health and CMV-seronegative. The CDR3 runs from the conserved cysteine through the conserved F or W. D genes are given only for firm matches. Clone size appears in some rows only: once, few, many, or a class for an expanded clone.

clone_size,d_call,v_call,j_call,cdr3_aa,cdr3_nt
once,NA,TRBV19,TRBJ1-1,CASSPFGQNTEAFF,TGTGCCAGTAGTCCCTTCGGACAGAACACTGAAGCTTTCTTT
NA,TRBD1,TRBV7-8,TRBJ2-7,CASSRGQGILVEQYF,TGTGCCAGCAGCAGAGGACAGGGGATTCTTGTGGAGCAGTACTTC
NA,NA,TRBV6-5,TRBJ1-5,CASSRDNLQPQHF,TGTGCCAGCAGTCGGGACAACCTTCAGCCCCAGCATTTT
NA,TRBD1,TRBV14,TRBJ2-3,CASSQLKGARTDTQYF,TGTGCCAGCAGCCAGCTAAAGGGGGCCCGCACAGATACGCAGTATTTT
few,NA,TRBV5-1,TRBJ1-1,CASSLDGMNTEAFF,TGCGCCAGCAGCTTGGACGGGATGAACACTGAAGCTTTCTTT
once,TRBD1,TRBV18,TRBJ2-4,CASSQGASNIQYF,TGTGCCAGCTCCCAGGGGGCGTCGAACATTCAGTACTTC
NA,NA,TRBV4-2,TRBJ2-4,CASSQTLGGGGNIQYF,TGTGCCAGCAGTCAGACTCTCGGTGGGGGCGGGAACATTCAGTACTTC
NA,NA,TRBV7-9,TRBJ1-1,CASSFKGENTEAFF,TGTGCCAGCAGCTTTAAGGGAGAGAACACTGAAGCTTTCTTT
NA,NA,TRBV11-2,TRBJ2-2,CASSLQGTNTGELFF,TGTGCCAGCAGCTTACAGGGGACGAACACCGGGGAGCTGTTTTTT
NA,NA,TRBV18,TRBJ1-2,CASAKPGYTF,TGTGCCAGCGCGAAACCTGGCTACACCTTC
NA,NA,TRBV9,TRBJ2-3,CASSVDPSPDTQYF,TGTGCCAGCAGCGTAGACCCCAGTCCAGATACGCAGTATTTT
NA,TRBD1,TRBV5-1,TRBJ2-7,CASSIGTGFSYEQYF,TGCGCCAGCAGCATCGGGACAGGGTTCTCCTACGAGCAGTACTTC
NA,NA,TRBV12-5,TRBJ1-6,CASGLAPGAGLGSPLHF,TGTGCTAGTGGTTTGGCGCCCGGGGCGGGGCTCGGTTCACCCCTCCACTTT
NA,NA,TRBV6-5,TRBJ2-1,CASSIPPTREFF,TGTGCCAGCAGTATTCCCCCGACCAGGGAGTTCTTC
NA,TRBD2,TRBV27,TRBJ2-7,CASSPLTSGGTYEQYF,TGTGCCAGCAGCCCCCTTACTAGCGGGGGAACCTACGAGCAGTACTTC
NA,NA,TRBV7-3,TRBJ2-1,CASSPGSGNEQFF,TGTGCCAGCAGCCCAGGCAGTGGGAATGAGCAGTTCTTC
NA,NA,TRBV5-1,TRBJ1-6,CASSVRDISNSPLHF,TGCGCCAGCAGTGTTCGGGACATCTCTAATTCACCCCTCCACTTT
NA,TRBD1,TRBV9,TRBJ1-1,CASSVIQGSGTEAFF,TGTGCCAGCAGCGTCATACAGGGGAGCGGCACTGAAGCTTTCTTT
NA,NA,TRBV5-4,TRBJ1-1,CASSPPFGGNTEAFF,TGTGCCAGCAGCCCCCCTTTCGGGGGTAACACTGAAGCTTTCTTT
NA,TRBD1,TRBV6-1,TRBJ2-5,CASSEVGPQGAAQYF,TGTGCCAGCAGTGAAGTAGGACCACAGGGGGCGGCCCAGTACTTC
few,NA,TRBV19,TRBJ1-6,CASSITVSYNSPLHF,TGTGCCAGTAGTATAACGGTCTCCTATAATTCACCCCTCCACTTT
NA,NA,TRBV19,TRBJ2-5,CASSMRESRGETQYF,TGTGCCAGTAGTATGAGGGAGTCTCGAGGCGAGACCCAGTACTTC
NA,NA,TRBV29-1,TRBJ2-1,CSVEDPAGRNEQFF,TGCAGCGTTGAAGATCCCGCAGGCCGCAATGAGCAGTTCTTC
few,TRBD1,TRBV7-8,TRBJ2-7,CASSLFSQGAREQYF,TGTGCCAGCAGCTTATTCAGTCAGGGGGCGCGAGAGCAGTACTTC
NA,NA,TRBV19,TRBJ1-6,CASSREDRLNSPLHF,TGTGCCAGTAGTAGAGAAGACAGGCTTAATTCACCCCTCCACTTT
once,TRBD1,TRBV7-8,TRBJ2-2,CASSLEGAVGELFF,TGTGCCAGCAGCTTAGAGGGGGCGGTCGGGGAGCTGTTTTTT
few,TRBD2,TRBV4-3,TRBJ2-7,CASSQAPSGGYEQYF,TGCGCCAGCAGCCAAGCCCCTAGCGGGGGATACGAGCAGTACTTC
few,NA,TRBV5-1,TRBJ1-1,CASSLRTDTEAFF,TGCGCCAGCAGCCTAAGGACTGACACTGAAGCTTTCTTT
NA,NA,TRBV7-9,TRBJ2-2,CASSLQGESGELFF,TGTGCCAGCAGCTTACAGGGCGAATCCGGGGAGCTGTTTTTT
NA,TRBD1,TRBV7-9,TRBJ2-5,CSSRPPVGQWVQETQYF,TGTTCCAGCAGGCCTCCCGTGGGACAGTGGGTCCAAGAGACCCAGTACTTC
NA,NA,TRBV7-8,TRBJ2-5,CASSLQVGGVGTQYF,TGTGCCAGCAGCTTACAAGTGGGCGGGGTGGGGACCCAGTACTTC
NA,NA,TRBV10-3,TRBJ2-5,CATSHGTSLMETQYF,TGTGCCACCTCCCACGGGACTTCACTGATGGAGACCCAGTACTTC
NA,TRBD2,TRBV7-9,TRBJ2-5,CASSPPREQRPETQYF,TGTGCCAGCAGCCCCCCGCGGGAGCAGCGCCCGGAGACCCAGTACTTC
few,TRBD1,TRBV7-9,TRBJ1-1,CASSDRGPTEAFF,TGTGCCAGCAGCGACAGGGGGCCCACTGAAGCTTTCTTT
NA,TRBD1,TRBV19,TRBJ1-6,CASTGGSGSPLHF,TGTGCCAGTACAGGGGGTTCTGGTTCACCCCTCCACTTT
NA,TRBD2,TRBV5-1,TRBJ2-2,CASSHPPPRTSGDTGELFF,TGCGCCAGCAGCCACCCACCGCCCAGGACTAGCGGGGACACCGGGGAGCTGTTTTTT
NA,TRBD2,TRBV7-9,TRBJ2-5,CASSLAQAGGGFQETQYF,TGTGCCAGCAGCTTAGCGCAAGCGGGGGGCGGTTTTCAAGAGACCCAGTACTTC
NA,NA,TRBV7-2,TRBJ1-5,CASSLGGGHGQPQHF,TGTGCCAGCAGCTTAGGCGGGGGGCACGGTCAGCCCCAGCATTTT
NA,TRBD1,TRBV2,TRBJ1-1,CATLKDPGTGTEAFF,TGTGCCACTTTAAAGGATCCCGGGACAGGGACTGAAGCTTTCTTT